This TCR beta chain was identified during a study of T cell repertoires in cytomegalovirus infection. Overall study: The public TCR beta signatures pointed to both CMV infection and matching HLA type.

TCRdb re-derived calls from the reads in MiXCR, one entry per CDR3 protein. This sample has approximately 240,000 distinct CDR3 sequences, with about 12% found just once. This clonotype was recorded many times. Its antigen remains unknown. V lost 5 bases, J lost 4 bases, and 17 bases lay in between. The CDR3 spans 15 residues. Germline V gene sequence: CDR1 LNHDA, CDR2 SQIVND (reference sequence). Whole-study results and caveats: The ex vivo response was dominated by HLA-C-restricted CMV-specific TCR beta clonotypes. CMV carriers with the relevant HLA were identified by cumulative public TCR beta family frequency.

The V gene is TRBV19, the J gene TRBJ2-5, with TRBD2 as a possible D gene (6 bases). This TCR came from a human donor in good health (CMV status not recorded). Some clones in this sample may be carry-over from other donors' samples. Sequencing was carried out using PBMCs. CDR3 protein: CASSRTGSFGETQYF. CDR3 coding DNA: TGTGCCAGTAGTCGCACCGGGAGCTTCGGAGAGACCCAGTACTTC.